This is a list of T cell receptor beta chains from one sample in a study of beta chain features in type 1 diabetes. The protocol was immunoSEQ multiplex PCR, while the TCRdb copy is restricted to in-frame clones and leaves out a portion. The table lists about 450,000 clones, roughly 11% of them singletons, with over 0.035% in the top ten. Sequences were obtained from naive CD4+ T cells from blood. All receptors derive from a young woman in good health. The CDR3 runs from the conserved cysteine through the conserved F or W. Fields, in order: clone size, V gene, J gene, CDR3 protein. The size entry is marked missing in some rows and otherwise reads once, few, many or a size class.

.	TRBV7-9	TRBJ2-3	CASSSRATDTQYF
.	TRBV9	TRBJ2-1	CASSVSAGTSYNEQFF
few	TRBV4-1	TRBJ1-6	CASSQGDRGTFHSPLHF
.	TRBV4-2	TRBJ2-7	CASSQDIRGREQYF
few	TRBV7-2	TRBJ2-5	CASSLSGTRETQYF
.	TRBV9	TRBJ2-2	CASSVIPGDTGELFF
few	TRBV29-1	TRBJ2-2	CSVAWGRVAGELFF
.	TRBV9	TRBJ2-1	CASSARGPNSYNEQFF
.	TRBV18	TRBJ1-2	CASSPTVYGYTF
few	TRBV6-6	TRBJ2-6	CASRPTVAGANVLTF
few	TRBV29-1	TRBJ2-3	CSARTATDTQYF
few	TRBV9	TRBJ2-7	CASSARAGATASEQYF
.	TRBV5-4	TRBJ2-4	CASSLSLAKNIQYF
few	TRBV13	TRBJ1-1	CASSPRRDRGKNTEAFF
.	TRBV15	TRBJ2-1	CATTAWTGVHLSSYNEQFF
.	TRBV5-1	TRBJ2-5	CASSLNGQETQYF
few	TRBV7-9	TRBJ2-7	CASRLKGEQYF
few	TRBV30	TRBJ2-3	CAWREWRSDSTDTQYF
.	TRBV29-1	TRBJ2-7	CSVIRDSAYEQYF
.	TRBV11-2	TRBJ1-2	CASTLGDTGYTF
few	TRBV18	TRBJ2-5	CASSPSTGDETQYF
.	TRBV4-3	TRBJ2-5	CASSQERAGGGAETQYF
.	TRBV7-2	TRBJ1-5	CASSPTLGFRQPQHF
.	TRBV14	TRBJ1-1	CASSYLGTGALNTEAFF
few	TRBV30	TRBJ2-2	CAWSVGLTGELFF
few	TRBV7-9	TRBJ2-3	CASAPPDQNTDTQYF
.	TRBV15	TRBJ1-2	CATSRGILPGHINYGYTF
.	TRBV7-8	TRBJ2-5	CASSPRPRAETQYF
.	TRBV10-3	TRBJ2-1	CAISATGGFTEQFF
few	TRBV19	TRBJ1-5	CASSTPGQGVKGNQPQHF
few	TRBV11-3	TRBJ2-3	CASSLLDTQYF
.	TRBV14	TRBJ1-2	CASSQSVGGGYTF